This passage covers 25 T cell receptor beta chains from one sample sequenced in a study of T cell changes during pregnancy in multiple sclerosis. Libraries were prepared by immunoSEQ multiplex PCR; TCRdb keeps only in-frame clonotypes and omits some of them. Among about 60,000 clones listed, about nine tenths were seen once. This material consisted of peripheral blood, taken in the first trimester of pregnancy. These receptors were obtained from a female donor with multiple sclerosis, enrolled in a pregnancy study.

This CDR3 reads CASSSHGQGTSNYGYTF. CDR3 DNA: TGTGCCAGCAGTTCCCATGGACAGGGAACCTCTAACTATGGCTACACCTTC. The rearrangement joins TRBV27 to TRBJ1-2; 8 nucleotides align to TRBD1. Germline V CDR1 and CDR2: MNHEY, SMNVEV (reference sequence). V shed 4 bases and J 0 bases; nucleotides not matched to a gene: 10. This CDR3 is built from 17 residues.

CDR3 in amino acids: CASSDHRPGRTSYGYTF. The CDR3 DNA reads as TGTGCCAGCAGTGACCATCGCCCCGGACGGACAAGCTATGGCTACACCTTC. This chain uses TRBV6-1 with TRBJ1-2; weak D call: TRBD1 (5 bases). V was clipped by 3 bases and J by 4 bases, with 21 bases between them. This CDR3 comprises 17 residues. Per the germline V gene, CDR1 is MNHNS and CDR2 is SASEGT.

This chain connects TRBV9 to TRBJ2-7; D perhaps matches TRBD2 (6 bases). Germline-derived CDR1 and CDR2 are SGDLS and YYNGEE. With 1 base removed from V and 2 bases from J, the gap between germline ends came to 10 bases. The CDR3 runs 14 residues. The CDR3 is CASSVQEGAYEQYF. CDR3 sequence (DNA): TGTGCCAGCAGCGTACAGGAGGGAGCCTACGAGCAGTACTTC.

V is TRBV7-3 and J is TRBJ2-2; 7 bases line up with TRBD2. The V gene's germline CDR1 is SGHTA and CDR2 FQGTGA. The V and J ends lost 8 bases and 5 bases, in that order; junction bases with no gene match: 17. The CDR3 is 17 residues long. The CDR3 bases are TGTGCCAGCTCCCTCTTTTTGGGCGGGAGAGGGACCGGGGAGCTGTTTTTT. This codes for CASSLFLGGRGTGELFF.

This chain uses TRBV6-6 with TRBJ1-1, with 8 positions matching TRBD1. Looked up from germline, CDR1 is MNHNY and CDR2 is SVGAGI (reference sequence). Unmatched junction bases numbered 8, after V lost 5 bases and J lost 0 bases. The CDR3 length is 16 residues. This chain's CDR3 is CASSPGQDYLNTEAFF. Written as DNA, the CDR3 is TGTGCCAGCAGTCCGGGACAGGACTACTTGAACACTGAAGCTTTCTTT.

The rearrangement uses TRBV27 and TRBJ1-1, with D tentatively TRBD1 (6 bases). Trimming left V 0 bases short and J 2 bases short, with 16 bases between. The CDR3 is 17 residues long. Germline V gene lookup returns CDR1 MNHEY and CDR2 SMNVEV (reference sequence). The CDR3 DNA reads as TGTGCCAGCAGTTTATCTCCTCGGGGACACATTAACACTGAAGCTTTCTTT. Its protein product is CASSLSPRGHINTEAFF.

CDR3 sequence: CASSNQQGGQPQHF. In nucleotides, the CDR3 is TGTGCCAGTAGTAACCAGCAGGGAGGCCAGCCCCAGCATTTT. The chain employs TRBV19 and TRBJ1-5, with D tentatively TRBD1 (5 bases). The germline V gene has CDR1 LNHDA and CDR2 SQIVND (reference sequence). Trimming pared 4 bases from V and 7 bases from J, leaving 14 bases between. The CDR3 is made up of 14 amino acids.

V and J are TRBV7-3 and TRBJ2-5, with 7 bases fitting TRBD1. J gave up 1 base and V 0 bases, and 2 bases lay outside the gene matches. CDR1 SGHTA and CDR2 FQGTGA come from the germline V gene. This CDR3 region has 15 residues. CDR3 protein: CASSLTGTAQETQYF. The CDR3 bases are TGTGCCAGCAGCTTAACTGGGACAGCCCAAGAGACCCAGTACTTC.

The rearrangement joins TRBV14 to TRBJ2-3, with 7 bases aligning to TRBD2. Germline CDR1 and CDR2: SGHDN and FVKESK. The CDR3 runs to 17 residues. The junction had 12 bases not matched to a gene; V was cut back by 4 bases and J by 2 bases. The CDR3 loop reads CASSLRRSSGNTDTQYF. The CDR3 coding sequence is TGTGCCAGCAGCCTCCGTAGGTCTAGCGGAAACACAGATACGCAGTATTTT.

CDR3 protein: CASSSLASANSNTGELFF. CDR3 nucleotides: TGTGCCAGCAGCTCTTTGGCTAGCGCCAACTCGAACACCGGGGAGCTGTTTTTT. V usage is TRBV11-2 and J usage is TRBJ2-2; a weak D match, TRBD2 (6 bases). Germline-derived CDR1 and CDR2 are SGHAT and FQNNGV. Trimming stripped 4 bases from V and 0 bases from J, with 18 bases between. The CDR3 has 18 residues.

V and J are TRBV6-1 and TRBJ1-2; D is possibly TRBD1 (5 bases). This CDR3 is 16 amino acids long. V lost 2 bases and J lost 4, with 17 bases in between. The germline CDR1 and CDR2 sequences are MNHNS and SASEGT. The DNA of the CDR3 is TGTGCCAGCAGTGAAACGCCCTTTGGGGCCGGCTATGGCTACACCTTC. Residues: CASSETPFGAGYGYTF.

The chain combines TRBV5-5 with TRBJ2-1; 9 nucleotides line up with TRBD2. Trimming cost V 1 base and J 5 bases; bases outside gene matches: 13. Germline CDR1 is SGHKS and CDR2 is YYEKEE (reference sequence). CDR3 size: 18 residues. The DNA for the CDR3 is TGTGCCAGCAGCTTGTGGGCTAGCGGGACGCCGAGGGACAATGAGCAGTTCTTC. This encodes CASSLWASGTPRDNEQFF.

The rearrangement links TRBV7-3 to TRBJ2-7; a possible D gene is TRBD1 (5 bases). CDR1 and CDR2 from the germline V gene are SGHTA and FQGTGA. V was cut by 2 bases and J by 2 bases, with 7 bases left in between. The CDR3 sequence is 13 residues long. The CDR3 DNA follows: TGTGCCAGCAGCTTAGACAGTACCTACGAGCAGTACTTC. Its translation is CASSLDSTYEQYF.

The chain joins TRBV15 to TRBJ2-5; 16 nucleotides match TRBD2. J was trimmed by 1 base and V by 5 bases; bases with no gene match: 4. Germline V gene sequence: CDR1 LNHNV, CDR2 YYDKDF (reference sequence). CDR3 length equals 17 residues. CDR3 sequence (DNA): TGTGCCACCAGCGGGACTAGCGGGAGGGCCTCCCAAGAGACCCAGTACTTC. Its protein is CATSGTSGRASQETQYF.

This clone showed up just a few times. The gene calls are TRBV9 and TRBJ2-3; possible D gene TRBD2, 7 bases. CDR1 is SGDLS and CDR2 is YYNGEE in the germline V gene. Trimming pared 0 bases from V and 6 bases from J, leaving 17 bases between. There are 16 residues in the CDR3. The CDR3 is CASSVEGGEGPDTQYF. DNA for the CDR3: TGTGCCAGCAGCGTAGAGGGGGGGGAGGGCCCGGATACGCAGTATTTT.

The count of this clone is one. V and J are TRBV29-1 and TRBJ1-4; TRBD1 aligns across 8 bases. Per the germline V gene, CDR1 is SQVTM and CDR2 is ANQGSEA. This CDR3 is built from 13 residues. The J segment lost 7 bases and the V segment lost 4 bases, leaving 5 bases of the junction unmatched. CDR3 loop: CSVGGTGREKLFF. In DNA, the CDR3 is TGCAGCGTTGGGGGGACAGGACGTGAAAAACTGTTTTTT.

In DNA form, the CDR3 reads TGCGCCAGCAGCTTGGCAGGGTTAGAAGAGACCCAGTACTTC. This translates into CASSLAGLEETQYF. The chain uses TRBV5-1 and TRBJ2-5, with D perhaps matching TRBD1 (5 bases). Germline V gene sequence: CDR1 SGHRS, CDR2 YFSETQ. V was cut by 0 bases and J by 3 bases, with 9 bases left in between. The CDR3 loop spans 14 amino acids.

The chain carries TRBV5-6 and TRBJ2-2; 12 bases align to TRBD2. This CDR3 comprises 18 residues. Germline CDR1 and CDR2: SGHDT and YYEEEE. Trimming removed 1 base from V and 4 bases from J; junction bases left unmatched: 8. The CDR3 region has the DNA TGTGCCAGCAGCTTGCTGTGGCTAGCGGGAGGGGGCACCGGGGAGCTGTTTTTT. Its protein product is CASSLLWLAGGGTGELFF.

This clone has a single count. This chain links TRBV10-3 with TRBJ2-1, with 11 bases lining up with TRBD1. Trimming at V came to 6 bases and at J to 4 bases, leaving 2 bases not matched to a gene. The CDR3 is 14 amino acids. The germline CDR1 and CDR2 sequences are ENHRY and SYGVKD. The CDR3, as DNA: TGTGCCATCAGCGGACAGGGGGCGTACAATGAGCAGTTCTTC. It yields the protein CAISGQGAYNEQFF.

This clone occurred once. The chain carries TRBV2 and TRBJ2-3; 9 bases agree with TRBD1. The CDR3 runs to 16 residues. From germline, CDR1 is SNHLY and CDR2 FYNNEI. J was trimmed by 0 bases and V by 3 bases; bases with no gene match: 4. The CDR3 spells CASSDGTGFSTDTQYF. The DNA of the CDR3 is TGTGCCAGCAGTGATGGGACAGGGTTTAGCACAGATACGCAGTATTTT.

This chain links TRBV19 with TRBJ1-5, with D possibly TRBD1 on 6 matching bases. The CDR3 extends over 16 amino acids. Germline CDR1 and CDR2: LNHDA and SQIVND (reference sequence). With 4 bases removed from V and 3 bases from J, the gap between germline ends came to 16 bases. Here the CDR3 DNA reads TGTGCCAGTAGTACCTCATTCGGACAGCTCAATCAGCCCCAGCATTTT. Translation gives CASSTSFGQLNQPQHF.

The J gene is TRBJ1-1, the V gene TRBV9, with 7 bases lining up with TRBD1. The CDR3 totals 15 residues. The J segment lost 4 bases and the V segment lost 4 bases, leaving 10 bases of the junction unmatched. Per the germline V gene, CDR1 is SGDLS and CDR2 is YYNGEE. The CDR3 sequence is CASSPGTDRRTEAFF. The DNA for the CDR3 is TGTGCCAGCAGCCCCGGGACAGATCGACGCACTGAAGCTTTCTTT. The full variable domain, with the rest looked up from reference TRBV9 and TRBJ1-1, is DSGVTQTPKHLITATGQRVTLRCSPRSGDLSVYWYQQSLDQGLQFLIQYYNGEERAKGNILERFSAQQFPDLHSELNLSSLELGDSALYFCASSPGTDRRTEAFFGQGTRLTVV.

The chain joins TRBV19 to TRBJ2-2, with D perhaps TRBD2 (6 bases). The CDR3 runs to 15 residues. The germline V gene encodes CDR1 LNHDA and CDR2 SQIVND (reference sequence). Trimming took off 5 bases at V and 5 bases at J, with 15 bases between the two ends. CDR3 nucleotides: TGTGCCAGTAGTCGGGGCGGGACGGGGACCGGGGAGCTGTTTTTT. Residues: CASSRGGTGTGELFF.

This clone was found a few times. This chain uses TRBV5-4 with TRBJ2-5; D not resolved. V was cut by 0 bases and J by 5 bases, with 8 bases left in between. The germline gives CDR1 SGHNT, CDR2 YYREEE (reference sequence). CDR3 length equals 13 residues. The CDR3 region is CASSLDRRETQYF. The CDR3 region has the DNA TGTGCCAGCAGCTTGGACCGGCGGGAGACCCAGTACTTC.

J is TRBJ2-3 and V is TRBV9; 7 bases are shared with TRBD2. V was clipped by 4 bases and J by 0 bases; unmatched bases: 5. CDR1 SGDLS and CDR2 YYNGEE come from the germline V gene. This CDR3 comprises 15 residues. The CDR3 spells CASSPGGWSTDTQYF. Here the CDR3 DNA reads TGTGCCAGCAGCCCCGGGGGGTGGAGCACAGATACGCAGTATTTT.